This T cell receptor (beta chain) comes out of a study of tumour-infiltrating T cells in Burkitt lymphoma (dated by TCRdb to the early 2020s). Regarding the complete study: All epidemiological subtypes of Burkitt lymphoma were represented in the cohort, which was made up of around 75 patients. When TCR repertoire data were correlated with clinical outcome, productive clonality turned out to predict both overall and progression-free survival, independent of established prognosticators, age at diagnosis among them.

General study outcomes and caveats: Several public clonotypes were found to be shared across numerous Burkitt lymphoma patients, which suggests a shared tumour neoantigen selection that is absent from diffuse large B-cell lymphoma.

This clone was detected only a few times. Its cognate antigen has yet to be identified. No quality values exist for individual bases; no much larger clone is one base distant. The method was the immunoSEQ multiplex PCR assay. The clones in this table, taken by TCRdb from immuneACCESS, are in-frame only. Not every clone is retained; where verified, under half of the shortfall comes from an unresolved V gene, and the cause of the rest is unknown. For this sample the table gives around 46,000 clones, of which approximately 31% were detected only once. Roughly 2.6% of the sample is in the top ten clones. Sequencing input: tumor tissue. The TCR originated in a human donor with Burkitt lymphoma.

In nucleotides, the sequence is TGTGCCAGCAGCCCATGGGGGGCACCTGGAAACACCATATATTTT. Translated, this is CASSPWGAPGNTIYF. The V and J segments used are TRBV25-1 and TRBJ1-3; the D gene is possibly TRBD1, with 6 bases matching. The germline V gene sets CDR1 to MGHDK and CDR2 to SYGVNS. Trimming costs V 6 bases and J 2 bases, and their ends lie 14 bases apart. Counted from cysteine to phenylalanine, this CDR3 has 15 amino acids. The read is trimmed to its CDR3 DNA, 45 bases read in frame from base 1. With the rest looked up from the reference TRBV25-1 and TRBJ1-3 genes rather than sequenced, the full variable domain is EADIYQTPRYLVIGTGKKITLECSQTMGHDKMYWYQQDPGMELHLIHYSYGVNSTEKGDLSSESTVSRIRTEHFPLTLESARPSHTSQYLCASSPWGAPGNTIYFGEGSWLTVV.